This T cell receptor beta chain originates from a study of blood T cell repertoires in COVID-19. In the study overall: Researchers got acute and convalescent COVID-19 samples from the United States, Italy and Spain. Sample material is recorded as cDNA or gDNA derived from T cells, B-cell-depleted T cells, or PBMCs.

The method was immunoSEQ multiplex PCR; TCRdb's version includes in-frame clones alone and lacks a portion of them. The repertoire consists of roughly 200,000 clones, with about 82% occurring once and the leading ten covering roughly 8.7%. This CDR3 comprises 13 residues. CDR1 is MNHEY, CDR2 SVGAGI, per germline. With 4 bases removed from V and 6 bases from J, the gap between germline ends came to 10 bases. Recruitment covered about two dozen US areas and drew participants whose ages spanned roughly 18 to 100 years. Two negative PCRs, clearance, or symptom resolution were required of recovered Cohort 3 donors.

V gene TRBV6-5 combines with J gene TRBJ1-5; D is uncertain. This clonotype was obtained from a young woman who had recovered from COVID-19. Sequencing input: PBMCs or T cells enriched from blood (not recorded which). The CDR3 DNA reads TGTGCCAGCAGTTCCTCCCTCGGTCAGCCCCAGCATTTT. Protein: CASSSSLGQPQHF.